A selection of T cell receptor beta chains follows, all from one sample in a study of blood T cell repertoires in COVID-19. Here immunoSEQ multiplex PCR was the method, and the copy in TCRdb shows in-frame clones only, minus some. The sample contains 280,000 or so clones, around 88% of which appear only once. Specimen: PBMCs or T cells enriched from blood (not recorded which). The receptor source for this set is a woman aged 40 to 55 who had recovered from COVID-19. The conserved cysteine and the conserved F or W are not part of the CDR3 here.

V gene | CDR3 protein
TRBV3-1/TRBV3-2 | ASSQERTSGSPYEQY
TRBV4-2 | ASSQVAGRIRGQF
TRBV2 | ASSPRLAGALEQY
TRBV7-2 | ASSLALVRGLRPYNEQF
TRBV7-9 | ASERDSNYEQY
TRBV18 | ASSPGANEKLF
TRBV18 | ASSPPALAGNNEQF
TRBV28 | ASTPRPGHYT
TRBV19 | ASSTKRGGKNIQY
TRBV3-1/TRBV3-2 | ASSQDRGGNNEQF
TRBV6-6 | ASSRDDYGYT
TRBV23-1 | ASSQSGLAGGSEQF
TRBV7-2 | ASSLSSSYNSPLH
TRBV6-6 | ASTRPGQEAGELF
TRBV18 | ASSQLARTGGNEKLF
TRBV6-5 | ASRRDRAGNSPLH
TRBV7-9 | ASSAQTSGSEAF